Shown below are 9 T cell receptor beta chains from a single sample sequenced in a study of blood T cells in healthy people across ages. For the second PCR, which ran for about 6 to 11 cycles, a sample-barcoded 5' primer and a J-beta primer mix were used. Using its own MiXCR run on the 5' RACE reads, TCRdb lists one record per CDR3 protein. The top ten hold about a quarter of the sample, which has 790,000 or so distinct CDR3 sequences, 56% seen once. Material: blood. The receptors shown here come from a man in his forties or fifties in good health.

This clonotype was seen more than once but under ten times. This rearrangement joins TRBV10-3 to TRBJ2-6; 9 bases are shared with TRBD2. The V and J ends lost 5 bases and 0 bases, in that order; junction bases with no gene match: 11. From germline, CDR1 is ENHRY and CDR2 SYGVKD. The CDR3 is 19 residues long. The CDR3 loop is CAISPFLAGSTSGANVLTF. The CDR3 region has the DNA TGTGCCATCAGTCCTTTCCTAGCGGGGAGTACCTCTGGGGCCAACGTCCTGACTTTC.

In DNA, the CDR3 is TGTGCCAGCAGAACCCCTCGCTCAGATACGCAGTATTTT. It codes for CASRTPRSDTQYF. This chain connects TRBV7-9 to TRBJ2-3; D is unresolved. The CDR3 extends over 13 amino acids. Trimming left V 6 bases short and J 4 bases short, with 11 bases between. Looked up from germline, CDR1 is SEHNR and CDR2 is FQNEAQ (reference sequence). Filled out from reference TRBV7-9 and TRBJ2-3, the complete variable domain reads DTGVSQNPRHKITKRGQNVTFRCDPISEHNRLYWYRQTLGQGPEFLTYFQNEAQLEKSRLLSDRFSAERPKGSFSTLEIQRTEQGDSAMYLCASRTPRSDTQYFGPGTRLTVL.

The CDR3 sequence: CASSLENRQGFIDEQFF. In DNA, the CDR3 is TGCGCCAGCAGCTTGGAGAATAGACAGGGTTTTATTGATGAGCAGTTCTTC. This sequence joins TRBV5-1 and TRBJ2-1, with 7 bases identical to TRBD1. Trimming at V came to 0 bases and at J to 8 bases, leaving 14 bases not matched to a gene. Per germline, CDR1 SGHRS and CDR2 YFSETQ. This CDR3 region has 17 residues.

The gene calls are TRBV27 and TRBJ1-2, with 8 bases aligning to TRBD1. V dropped 8 bases and J dropped 4; count of bases not matched to a gene: 9. This CDR3 has 14 residues. Germline V CDR1 and CDR2: MNHEY, SMNVEV (reference sequence). In DNA, the CDR3 is TGTGCCAGCGCGCCCGGGACAGGAAGCTATGGCTACACCTTC. Amino acids: CASAPGTGSYGYTF.

The chain employs TRBV29-1 and TRBJ2-3; the match to TRBD1 covers 7 bases. The CDR3 sequence is 15 residues long. With 4 bases clipped from V and 3 bases from J, the junction kept 10 bases outside the gene matches. The V gene's germline CDR1 is SQVTM and CDR2 ANQGSEA. For the CDR3, the DNA is TGCAGCGTTGGGAGGCCGACAGGGCTGACAGATACGCAGTATTTT. It codes for CSVGRPTGLTDTQYF.

This clonotype has more than one count but fewer than ten. The chain combines TRBV3-1 with TRBJ2-5; 10 bases agree with TRBD2. Germline V lookup: CDR1 LGHDT, CDR2 YNNKEL (reference sequence). The CDR3 is 17 amino acids. V shed 6 bases, J shed 7 bases, and the junction held 17 bases outside the gene matches. CDR3 DNA sequence: TGTGCCAGCAGACAGGCTAGGACTAGCGGCAGAAGCGTGACCCAGTACTTC. Its protein is CASRQARTSGRSVTQYF.

V is TRBV5-1 and J is TRBJ2-7; no definite D call. Germline V gene lookup returns CDR1 SGHRS and CDR2 YFSETQ. V lost 4 bases, J lost 2 bases, and 13 bases lay in between. The CDR3 runs to 14 residues. Here the CDR3 DNA reads TGCGCCAGCAGCGTGGTCCGGCAGCCCTACGAGCAGTACTTC. This codes for CASSVVRQPYEQYF.

CDR3 in amino acids: CASSSGRVSGANVLTF. As DNA, the CDR3 is TGTGCCAGCTCATCCGGACGGGTCTCTGGGGCCAACGTCCTGACTTTC. The rearrangement links TRBV18 to TRBJ2-6; unclear D gene. CDR1 is KGHSH, CDR2 LQKENI, per germline. The length of the CDR3 is 16 residues. Trimming took 5 bases from V and 0 from J, leaving 11 bases between them.

This rearrangement joins TRBV7-9 to TRBJ2-5; 9 bases map to TRBD1. This CDR3 is 16 amino acids long. Germline V gene lookup returns CDR1 SEHNR and CDR2 FQNEAQ (reference sequence). Trimming removed 3 bases from V and 1 base from J; junction bases left unmatched: 6. DNA of the CDR3: TGTGCCAGCAGCTTCGACAGGGGGTTTACCCAAGAGACCCAGTACTTC. Its translation is CASSFDRGFTQETQYF.